This record covers a single TCR beta chain. What it binds is not known. Trimming pared 4 bases from V and 4 bases from J, leaving 8 bases between. The CDR3 has 13 amino acids. CDR1 MNHEY and CDR2 SMNVEV come from the germline V gene (reference sequence). This sample stems from a study of cytomegalovirus exposure and HLA in healthy donors. Study-wide findings and caveats: Most TCR sequences proved rare, with some public TCRs found in many donors. Later on, an analysis found that several of the most significant clusters appeared to be linked to common viral pathogens, which included parvovirus B19.

The PCR had 60 Vbeta and 13 Jbeta primers. Assay: immunoSEQ multiplex PCR; the TCRdb copy retains only in-frame clones and omits some. The sample has 110,000 to 150,000 clones; around two thirds are singletons. The chain carries TRBV27 and TRBJ1-5, with D possibly being TRBD1 (5 bases). Sequencing was carried out using PBMCs. The clonotype originates from a woman aged 55-75 years in good health and CMV-seropositive. CDR3 nucleotides: TGTGCCAGCAGTTGGGCAGGGAATCAGCCCCAGCATTTT. Its protein product is CASSWAGNQPQHF.